Below are 6 T cell receptor beta chains sequenced from a single sample in a study of T cells in Graves' hyperthyroidism and ophthalmopathy. There were TCR beta CDR3 regions amplified from RNA transcripts. With the HTBI primer set, the TCR CDR3 went through a first round of RT-PCR. One entry per CDR3 protein, called by TCRdb with MiXCR from the multiplex PCR reads. This table holds fewer than 400,000 distinct CDR3 sequences, more than 20% found once. The specimen sequenced was blood. These receptors all come from a man aged 50-60 years with Graves' hyperthyroidism.

This clonotype was seen many times. The V gene is TRBV11-1, the J gene TRBJ2-3; no reliable D call. The CDR3 spans 16 residues. V lost 2 bases and J 0 bases, leaving 12 bases between the germline ends. Germline CDR1 SGHAT, CDR2 FQDESV (reference sequence). The CDR3 DNA is TGTGCCAGCAGCTTACGCCGCGATACGAGCACAGATACGCAGTATTTT. Translation: CASSLRRDTSTDTQYF.

The sample holds many counts of this clonotype. This chain connects TRBV7-3 to TRBJ2-1, with a weak D call TRBD2 (5 bases). Germline V gives CDR1 SGHTA, CDR2 FQGTGA. This CDR3 contains 15 residues. V lost 4 bases, J lost 1 base, and 11 bases lay in between. The CDR3 protein is CASSSSAVSYNEQFF. CDR3 DNA sequence: TGTGCCAGCAGCTCCTCAGCGGTGTCCTACAATGAGCAGTTCTTC.

This clonotype was picked up a small number of times. The chain uses TRBV7-9 and TRBJ1-5; D uncertain. The ends were cut back, 5 bases at V and 8 bases at J, with 10 bases in the middle. The CDR3 runs to 12 residues. The germline CDR1 and CDR2 sequences are SEHNR and FQNEAQ (reference sequence). The CDR3 DNA follows: TGTGCCAGCAGCCTCGCCGGGAAGCCCCAGCATTTT. Encoded protein: CASSLAGKPQHF.

This clonotype was found a few times. A much larger clone lies a single base off, so this may be a read error. The CDR3 region has the DNA TGTGCCGGCAGCTTCGTGGCTAGCGGGTTTCAAGGGCAGTTCTTC. Translation: CAGSFVASGFQGQFF. This chain uses TRBV7-2 with TRBJ2-1; 8 nucleotides align to TRBD2. CDR3 size: 15 residues. Germline assignment: CDR1 SGHTA and CDR2 FQGNSA. The whole variable domain, filled in from reference TRBV7-2 and TRBJ2-1, reads GAGVSQSPSNKVTEKGKDVELRCDPISGHTALYWYRQSLGQGLEFLIYFQGNSAPDKSGLPSDRFSAERTGGSVSTLTIQRTQQEDSAVYLCAGSFVASGFQGQFFGPGTRLTVL.

Only a few counts were recorded for this clonotype. The CDR3 sequence: CATSDGAGLVPQHF. CDR3 coding DNA: TGTGCCACCAGTGATGGGGCAGGGCTGGTACCCCAGCATTTT. The chain combines TRBV24-1 with TRBJ1-5; TRBD1 is a possible D gene (5 bases). The CDR3 length is 14 residues. Per the germline V gene, CDR1 is KGHDR and CDR2 is SFDVKD. Trimming took 3 bases from V and 10 from J, leaving 15 bases between them.

This clonotype has only one observation. This sequence joins TRBV5-1 and TRBJ2-7, with 7 bases lining up with TRBD1. The CDR3 covers 14 residues. Germline lookup yields CDR1 SGHRS and CDR2 YFSETQ. V dropped 1 base and J dropped 4; count of bases not matched to a gene: 5. Here the CDR3 reads CASSLKGAVYEQYF. Here the CDR3 DNA reads TGCGCCAGCAGCTTGAAGGGGGCGGTATACGAGCAGTACTTC.